This T cell receptor beta chain originates from a study of identical twins listed by TCRdb under 2016. With regard to the full study: The study deep-sequenced TCR alpha and beta repertoires from monozygotic twins, unrelated adults of various ages and cord blood to test whether fetal clonotypes persist. To rule out contamination, replicate twin experiments were performed at different times with different library preparation protocols.

Every donor was a healthy Caucasian. The twin cohort comprised three pairs of female monozygotic twins, all aged roughly 18 to 30 years. RNA for TCR libraries was isolated from peripheral blood mononuclear cells. The library was generated by 5' RACE. The run used an Illumina HiSeq 2000. A universal primer binding site was added through template switching, and the final cDNA carried a unique molecular identifier so that TCR cDNA molecules could be counted accurately. Specific primers in the conserved constant-segment region were used to synthesize first-strand cDNA for the TCR alpha and beta chains. Each cDNA library was double barcoded, with a SMART-Mk sample barcode plus Illumina barcodes, to control for contamination. TruSeq adapter sequences and Illumina sample barcodes were added in two successive PCR steps. The Illumina HiSeq platform was used with custom primers to sequence TCR alpha and beta cDNA libraries. Per the original workflow: MiGEC was used to process raw reads and extract unique molecular identifiers, and MiXCR was used to find CDR3 positions. Recombination models were inferred per individual with the repgenHMM and IGoR tools using an EM algorithm. Shared clonotype analysis was performed with the tcR package in R, normalizing sharing by the product of cloneset sizes. To study raw recombination free of thymic and clonal selection effects, out-of-frame nonproductive sequences were analyzed. TCRdb ran its own pipeline on the public reads, namely fastp trimming at Q25 and MiXCR clone calling, and kept in-frame beta chains. Rows with one shared CDR3 protein collapse into an entry with the most common genes and DNA. The V and J calls reflect TCRdb's pipeline rather than the authors' work. The sample table contains about 660,000 distinct CDR3 sequences; only one count was recorded for 8.5% to 9.5% of them. The top ten constitute 0.75% to 1% of the sample.

The CDR3 sequence holds 13 residues, the cysteine and phenylalanine included. The only DNA kept is the CDR3, 39 bases in frame from the first base. The germline V gene specifies KGHDR as CDR1 and SFDVKD as CDR2. Trimming costs V 8 bases and J 6 bases, and their ends lie 13 bases apart. Results the study describes overall, beyond this receptor: Zero-insertion analyses could be partly confounded by invariant T cells such as MAIT and iNKT, though diverse VJ usage argued against such confounding for most clonotypes. Out-of-frame TCR alpha sequences shared between twins showed an excess of low generation-probability sequences compared with coincidental sharing between unrelated individuals. Abundant cord blood beta clonotypes carried fewer insertions; young adult naive repertoires showed a weaker similar trend, while memory repertoires showed none. Because the same donors could not be followed over many years, conclusions were based on cross-sectional statistical analysis. In beta out-of-frame sequences, excess twin sharing was weaker, because having fewer shared sequences lowered the signal-to-noise ratio. Out-of-frame TCR alpha sharing in monozygotic twins was systematically underestimated by recombination models, whereas sharing between unrelated individuals was in agreement with the recombination models.

This clonotype was seen a handful of times. Its antigen remains undetermined. Nothing much larger sits one base from this clone, and base qualities are not available. The same sample was also used in a study of yellow fever vaccine responses in identical twins. As that second study puts it: The authors reported that the T cell response to vaccination in identical twins appeared partly convergent and partly personalized. In the study, vaccine-responding T cell clones were precisely tracked in identical twins.

The chain joins TRBV24-1 to TRBJ2-1; too little of a D gene remains to name it. This clonotype was sampled from a woman aged 18-29 years in good health. The sequencing input was PBMCs. The CDR3 in this case is CATTPAWSNEQFF. The DNA sequence follows: TGTGCCACCACCCCTGCCTGGAGCAATGAGCAGTTCTTC.